This T cell receptor beta chain derives from a study of blood T cells in healthy people across ages. CDR1 and CDR2 from the germline V gene are KGHSH and LQKENI. The CDR3 is made up of 12 amino acids. The ends were cut back, 6 bases at V and 7 bases at J, with 12 bases in the middle. A second about 7 to 12 cycle PCR used barcoded and J-beta primers. TCRdb reprocessed the 5' RACE reads via MiXCR and lists one record per CDR3 protein. The table lists more than 800,000 distinct CDR3 sequences, around 30% of them singletons. The source is a woman of 80 years or more in good health. This chain connects TRBV18 to TRBJ2-5; D unresolved. Sequencing used blood. The CDR3 region has the DNA TGTGCCAGCTCGGCGAACGGCGGGACCCAGTACTTC. Its translation is CASSANGGTQYF.